One and the same sample provided the 6 T cell receptor beta chains below, sequenced in a study of shared clonotypes between healthy human individuals. The table came from immunoSEQ multiplex PCR; TCRdb's copy has only in-frame clones and leaves some out. This sample has about 1.5 million clones, with roughly 98% found just once. The sequenced sample consisted of naive CD4+ T cells sorted from blood. Subset denoted: CD45RA+ positively selected. All receptors come from a man aged 30-40 years in good health.

The CDR3 region has the DNA TGCGCCAGCAGCCATACGACAGGGGGCGCAGGGGATACGCAGTATTTT. This gives the protein CASSHTTGGAGDTQYF. This chain connects TRBV4-1 to TRBJ2-3; 10 nucleotides align to TRBD1. The V gene's germline CDR1 is MGHRA and CDR2 YSYEKL. This CDR3 comprises 16 residues. V dropped 3 bases and J dropped 6; count of bases not matched to a gene: 9.

This sequence joins TRBV5-1 and TRBJ2-2; 8 nucleotides align to TRBD2. This CDR3 has 15 amino acids. With V trimmed by 2 bases and J by 6 bases, 6 bases remained unmatched. Germline CDR1 reads SGHRS; CDR2 reads YFSETQ. The DNA for the CDR3 is TGCGCCAGCAGCTTTAGTAGCGGGATTGCCGGGGAGCTGTTTTTT. Protein: CASSFSSGIAGELFF.

The sample holds a few counts of this clone. The chain combines TRBV10-1 with TRBJ1-1, with 7 bases matching TRBD1. Germline lookup yields CDR1 WNHNN and CDR2 SYGVQD (reference sequence). J was trimmed by 4 bases and V by 3 bases; bases with no gene match: 2. The CDR3 extends over 13 amino acids. The DNA for the CDR3 is TGCGCCAGCAGTGAAAGGGGGCGCACTGAAGCTTTCTTT. This encodes CASSERGRTEAFF.

The chain uses TRBV28 and TRBJ1-2, with TRBD1 as a possible D gene (6 bases). V gave up 6 bases and J gave up 2 bases, with 19 bases separating them. Germline CDR1 MDHEN, CDR2 SYDVKM. CDR3 length: 16 residues. The CDR3 nucleotides read TGTGCCAGCAGCCCATCGGGGGGCGCGAGGAACTATGGCTACACCTTC. It codes for CASSPSGGARNYGYTF.

The chain couples TRBV18 to TRBJ2-7, with unresolved D. The CDR3 loop spans 12 amino acids. Germline V lookup: CDR1 KGHSH, CDR2 LQKENI. V was shortened by 1 base and J by 1 base, with 2 bases between the two germline ends. The CDR3 spells CASSPHSYEQYF. The CDR3 DNA sequence: TGTGCCAGCTCACCACATTCCTACGAGCAGTACTTC.

The chain joins TRBV11-2 to TRBJ2-1, with 9 bases lining up with TRBD1. CDR1 is SGHAT, CDR2 FQNNGV, per germline. V lost 1 base, J lost 8 bases, and 3 bases stayed unmatched. This CDR3 has 14 residues. For the CDR3, the DNA is TGTGCCAGCAGCTTAGCGACAGGGGGGGATGAGCAGTTCTTC. Residues: CASSLATGGDEQFF.